This T cell receptor beta chain was obtained from a study of technical replicates of blood from a handful of donors. Sequencing used immunoSEQ multiplex PCR; TCRdb keeps in-frame clones, though not all of them. The table lists roughly 70,000 clones, around 97% of them singletons. With V trimmed by 3 bases and J by 3 bases, 6 bases remained unmatched. The germline V gene encodes CDR1 MNHEY and CDR2 SVGAGI. The CDR3 has 15 residues. Sequenced: T cells isolated from PBMCs. This TCR was recovered from a human donor in good health. The chain joins TRBV6-5 to TRBJ2-5, with TRBD1 matching over 8 bases. The CDR3 region is CASSYPGTGEETQYF. In nucleotides, the CDR3 is TGTGCCAGCAGTTATCCCGGGACAGGAGAAGAGACCCAGTACTTC.